Following are 26 T cell receptor beta chains from one sample sequenced in a study of blood T cell repertoires in COVID-19. Measured with immunoSEQ multiplex PCR; TCRdb has only the in-frame clones, and not every one. The sample contains tens of thousands of clones, roughly three quarters of which appear only once. Input material: peripheral blood. The receptors originated from a woman of 80 years or more with acute or convalescent COVID-19.

The chain employs TRBV5-1 and TRBJ2-2; 9 bases are shared with TRBD2. The CDR3 sequence is 18 residues long. The germline V gene encodes CDR1 SGHRS and CDR2 YFSETQ. The V gene end was trimmed by 1 base and the J gene end by 3 bases; junction bases not matched to a gene: 10. The DNA for the CDR3 is TGCGCCAGCAGCTTGTCCCGACTAGCGGCATCGCACACCGGGGAGCTGTTTTTT. It codes for CASSLSRLAASHTGELFF.

This chain connects TRBV6-5 to TRBJ1-6, with a weak D call TRBD1 (6 bases). Trimming stripped 6 bases from V and 9 bases from J, with 18 bases between. CDR1 MNHEY and CDR2 SVGAGI come from the germline V gene. This CDR3 spans 15 amino acids. The CDR3 DNA reads TGTGCCAGCAGGACCTGGGACACTGGGGGTTCACCCCTCCACTTT. Translating gives CASRTWDTGGSPLHF.

The CDR3 DNA follows: TGTGCCATCAGCGGGGACACCTGGGATGGCTACACCTTC. Residues: CAISGDTWDGYTF. The chain uses TRBV10-3 and TRBJ1-2; TRBD1 might be the D (6 bases). V was cut by 6 bases and J by 6 bases, with 14 bases left in between. Germline CDR1 reads ENHRY; CDR2 reads SYGVKD. This CDR3 is 13 amino acids long.

This sequence joins TRBV6-5 and TRBJ2-3, with D tentatively TRBD1 (6 bases). CDR3 length equals 15 residues. In germline, CDR1 is MNHEY, CDR2 SVGAGI. Trimming took off 6 bases at V and 1 base at J, with 14 bases between the two ends. CDR3 region: CASRYRAGGTDTQYF. The CDR3 DNA is TGTGCCAGCAGGTACAGGGCAGGGGGCACAGATACGCAGTATTTT.

This rearrangement joins TRBV19 to TRBJ2-2; 8 bases fit TRBD1. The CDR3 runs 15 residues. The germline V gene encodes CDR1 LNHDA and CDR2 SQIVND (reference sequence). The J segment lost 7 bases and the V segment lost 3 bases, leaving 7 bases of the junction unmatched. The CDR3 is CASSIPQGAFGELFF. For the CDR3, the DNA is TGTGCCAGTAGTATCCCCCAGGGGGCATTCGGGGAGCTGTTTTTT. Using reference TRBV19 and TRBJ2-2 for the parts outside the CDR3, the full variable domain is DGGITQSPKYLFRKEGQNVTLSCEQNLNHDAMYWYRQDPGQGLRLIYYSQIVNDFQKGDIAEGYSVSREKKESFPLTVTSAQKNPTAFYLCASSIPQGAFGELFFGEGSRLTVL.

This rearrangement joins TRBV7-3 to TRBJ2-3, with 7 nucleotides matching TRBD1. CDR1 and CDR2 (germline): SGHTA, FQGTGA. The CDR3 consists of 14 residues. V shed 4 bases, J shed 8 bases, and the junction held 9 bases outside the gene matches. The CDR3 DNA reads as TGTGCCAGCAGCTCCCAAGTGGGACAGACTACGCAGTATTTT. Translated, it gives CASSSQVGQTTQYF.

J is TRBJ2-7 and V is TRBV4-3; the match to TRBD2 covers 10 bases. CDR3 length: 18 residues. V lost 0 bases and J lost 1; bases outside the gene matches: 9. Germline CDR1 is LGHNA and CDR2 is YSLEER. In nucleotides, the CDR3 is TGCGCCAGCAGCCAAGATCGGGTAAGCGGGAGGGGATCCTACGAGCAGTACTTC. As protein: CASSQDRVSGRGSYEQYF.

The chain uses TRBV7-8 and TRBJ2-2; D may be TRBD2 (6 bases). Germline V gene data show CDR1 as SGHVS and CDR2 as FQNEAQ. The length of the CDR3 is 17 residues. V shed 5 bases and J shed 1 base, with 17 bases lying between them. In nucleotides, the CDR3 is TGTGCCAGCAGCCCAAACTGGGGGGACCTGAACACCGGGGAGCTGTTTTTT. Residues: CASSPNWGDLNTGELFF.

The chain uses TRBV29-1 and TRBJ1-2, with a possible D match to TRBD1 (5 bases). The germline V gene encodes CDR1 SQVTM and CDR2 ANQGSEA. This CDR3 is 13 amino acids long. Trimming stripped 3 bases from V and 0 bases from J, with 8 bases between. In DNA, the CDR3 is TGCAGCGTTGAGGCAGGGACTAACTATGGCTACACCTTC. Residues: CSVEAGTNYGYTF.

This rearrangement joins TRBV25-1 to TRBJ2-7; the D gene is possibly TRBD1 (6 bases). CDR3 length equals 14 residues. CDR1 and CDR2 (germline): MGHDK, SYGVNS. Trimming took 5 bases from V and 5 from J, leaving 16 bases between them. CDR3 loop: CASSTLQGTDEQYF. CDR3 DNA: TGTGCCAGCAGTACACTACAGGGAACCGACGAGCAGTACTTC.

The chain carries TRBV10-3 and TRBJ1-1; D gene unclear. Germline CDR1 reads ENHRY; CDR2 reads SYGVKD. The ends were cut back, 6 bases at V and 6 bases at J, with 23 bases in the middle. This CDR3 is 16 amino acids long. The CDR3: CAISPPVGGKRSEAFF. The CDR3 DNA follows: TGTGCCATCAGCCCCCCGGTGGGAGGGAAGAGGTCTGAAGCTTTCTTT.

The chain links TRBV2 to TRBJ2-1; no definite D call. CDR3 length equals 12 residues. V dropped 4 bases and J dropped 3 bases, with 4 bases sitting between them. CDR1 SNHLY and CDR2 FYNNEI come from the germline V gene. The CDR3 sequence is CASSAFYNEQFF. DNA of the CDR3: TGTGCCAGCAGTGCCTTCTACAATGAGCAGTTCTTC.

The chain couples TRBV6-2 or TRBV6-3 to TRBJ2-1, with TRBD1 identical over 8 bases. Germline V gene lookup returns CDR1 MNHEY and CDR2 SVGEGT. The CDR3 runs 17 residues. J was trimmed by 2 bases and V by 5 bases; bases with no gene match: 11. The CDR3 protein is CASSQDMPGQAYNEQFF. The CDR3 coding sequence is TGTGCCAGCAGTCAAGACATGCCGGGACAGGCCTACAATGAGCAGTTCTTC.

The V and J genes are TRBV5-4 and TRBJ2-1; TRBD1 might be the D (6 bases). V was shortened by 1 base and J by 4 bases, with 6 bases between the two germline ends. From germline, CDR1 is SGHNT and CDR2 YYREEE (reference sequence). The length of the CDR3 is 13 residues. CDR3 nucleotide sequence: TGTGCCAGCAGCTTGACAGGGTACAATGAGCAGTTCTTC. Its translation: CASSLTGYNEQFF.

This clone was counted a few times. The J gene is TRBJ1-6, the V gene TRBV6-6; TRBD1 aligns across 8 bases. The CDR3 extends over 13 amino acids. In germline, CDR1 is MNHNY, CDR2 SVGAGI (reference sequence). The V segment lost 4 bases and the J segment 9 bases; nucleotides outside the gene matches: 2. The CDR3 nucleotides are TGTGCCAGCAGTTCGGACAGGGTTTCACCCCTCCACTTT. Its protein product is CASSSDRVSPLHF.

This clone was recorded only once. This chain uses TRBV6-2 or TRBV6-3 with TRBJ2-7, with D unresolved. This CDR3 is built from 14 residues. Germline V gives CDR1 MNHEY, CDR2 SVGEGT. V was shortened by 2 bases and J by 4 bases, with 12 bases between the two germline ends. This CDR3 reads CASSYNYFPYEQYF. The CDR3 DNA reads as TGTGCCAGCAGTTACAATTATTTTCCTTACGAGCAGTACTTC.

DNA of the CDR3: TGCGCCAGCAGCTTGGATTTGCCGACTAGCGGGAGATTGAGCTCCTACAATGAGCAGTTCTTC. This sequence encodes CASSLDLPTSGRLSSYNEQFF. The rearrangement links TRBV5-1 to TRBJ2-1, with 12 bases lining up with TRBD2. The CDR3 extends over 21 amino acids. Germline V gene lookup returns CDR1 SGHRS and CDR2 YFSETQ. Losses at the gene ends were 0 bases for V and 0 bases for J; bases not matched to a gene: 13.

This sequence joins TRBV6-5 and TRBJ1-4; perhaps TRBD1 as D (6 bases). Germline-derived CDR1 and CDR2 are MNHEY and SVGAGI. The CDR3 loop spans 14 amino acids. V was trimmed by 8 bases and J by 6 bases, leaving 16 bases between them. The chain's CDR3 is CASGAGGDYEKLFF. The CDR3 nucleotides read TGTGCCAGCGGGGCGGGGGGCGATTATGAAAAACTGTTTTTT.

The CDR3 sequence is CASSQGTSGRPQYF. The CDR3 DNA reads as TGTGCCAGCAGCCAGGGGACTAGCGGGAGACCTCAGTATTTT. The rearrangement joins TRBV3-1 (or the pseudogene TRBV3-2) to TRBJ2-3; TRBD2 matches at 14 bases. This CDR3 comprises 14 residues. V trimming: 3 bases; J trimming: 12 bases; junction bases outside the gene matches: 5. Germline V gives CDR1 LGHDT, CDR2 YNNKEL (reference sequence).

In its sample, this clone was seen once. V gene TRBV5-1 combines with J gene TRBJ2-7; D not certain. The germline gives CDR1 SGHRS, CDR2 YFSETQ. The CDR3 contains 15 residues. Trimming left V 0 bases short and J 0 bases short, with 10 bases between. The DNA of the CDR3 is TGCGCCAGCAGCTTGGTGCCCCAGGCCTCCTACGAGCAGTACTTC. Its translation is CASSLVPQASYEQYF.

The rearrangement links TRBV20-1 to TRBJ2-3; TRBD1 might be the D (5 bases). Trimming cost V 4 bases and J 11 bases, with 13 bases left between them. Looked up from germline, CDR1 is DFQATT and CDR2 is SNEGSKA (reference sequence). The CDR3 runs to 11 residues. The CDR3 DNA follows: TGCAGTGCTAACCAGGGTTTCCTGCAGTATTTT. Its protein product is CSANQGFLQYF.

A single count supports this clone. This chain links TRBV6-5 with TRBJ1-1; 7 nucleotides agree with TRBD1. The V gene end was trimmed by 0 bases and the J gene end by 11 bases; junction bases not matched to a gene: 6. This CDR3 has 13 residues. In germline, CDR1 is MNHEY, CDR2 SVGAGI. This CDR3 is CASSYSRGRGAFF. The CDR3 coding sequence is TGTGCCAGCAGTTACTCGAGGGGGCGCGGGGCTTTCTTT.

With respect to this clone: A much larger clone lies a single base off, so this may be a read error. The sample holds other DNA sequences that translate to the same CDR3. V is TRBV14 and J is TRBJ2-5, with TRBD1 identical over 9 bases. The CDR3 has 14 residues. Trimming at V came to 4 bases and at J to 5 bases, leaving 5 bases not matched to a gene. From germline, CDR1 is SGHDN and CDR2 FVKESK. CDR3 DNA: TGTGCCAGCAGCCGCAACAGGGGGCAGGAGACCCAGTACTTC. This translates into CASSRNRGQETQYF.

V is TRBV30 and J is TRBJ2-5, with 10 positions matching TRBD1. Germline loops: CDR1 GTSNPN, CDR2 SVGIG (reference sequence). This CDR3 has 14 amino acids. The V and J ends lost 4 bases and 3 bases, in that order; junction bases with no gene match: 5. CDR3 region: CAWTIGTGEETQYF. The CDR3 DNA sequence: TGTGCCTGGACGATCGGGACAGGGGAAGAGACCCAGTACTTC.

In nucleotides, the CDR3 is TGTGCCAGCAGCCCTAGGGGGGAACTAGCGGGAGGGTTCGAGCAGTACTTC. Translated: CASSPRGELAGGFEQYF. The chain uses TRBV4-2 and TRBJ2-7; 13 bases agree with TRBD2. After removal of 4 bases from V and 6 bases from J, the junction contained 12 bases not matched to a gene. There are 17 residues in the CDR3. CDR1 and CDR2 (germline): LGHNA, YNFKEQ.

The chain uses TRBV28 and TRBJ2-1, with 12 bases aligning to TRBD2. The CDR3 is 15 amino acids. Germline values: CDR1 MDHEN, CDR2 SYDVKM. After removal of 6 bases from V and 7 bases from J, the junction contained 7 bases not matched to a gene. CDR3 in DNA: TGTGCCAGCAGGAGACTAGCGGGAGAAAGAAATGAGCAGTTCTTC. It specifies CASRRLAGERNEQFF.